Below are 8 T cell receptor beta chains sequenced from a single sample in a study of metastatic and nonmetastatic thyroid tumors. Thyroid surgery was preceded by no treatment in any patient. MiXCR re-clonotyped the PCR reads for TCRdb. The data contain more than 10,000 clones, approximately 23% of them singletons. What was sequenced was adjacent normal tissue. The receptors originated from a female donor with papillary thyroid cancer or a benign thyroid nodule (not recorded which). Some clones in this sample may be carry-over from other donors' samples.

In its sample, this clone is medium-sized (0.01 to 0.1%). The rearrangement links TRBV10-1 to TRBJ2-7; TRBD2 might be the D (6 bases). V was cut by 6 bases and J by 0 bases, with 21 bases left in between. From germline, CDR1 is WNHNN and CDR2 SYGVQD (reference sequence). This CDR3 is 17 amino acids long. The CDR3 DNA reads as TGCGCCAGCAGGGCGGCTAGCGTTCCGCCTAGCTCCTACGAGCAGTACTTC. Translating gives CASRAASVPPSSYEQYF.

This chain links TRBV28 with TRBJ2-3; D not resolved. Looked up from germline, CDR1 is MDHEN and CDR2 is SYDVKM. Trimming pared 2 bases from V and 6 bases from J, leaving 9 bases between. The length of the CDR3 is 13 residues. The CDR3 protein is CASSLPSRDTQYF. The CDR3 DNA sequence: TGTGCCAGCAGTTTACCTAGTAGGGATACGCAGTATTTT.

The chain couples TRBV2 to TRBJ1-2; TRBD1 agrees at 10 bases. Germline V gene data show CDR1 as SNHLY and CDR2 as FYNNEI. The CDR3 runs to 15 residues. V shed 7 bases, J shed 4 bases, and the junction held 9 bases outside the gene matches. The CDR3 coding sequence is TGTGCCAGCACCAGACAGGGGGCGCAAAGCTATGGCTACACCTTC. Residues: CASTRQGAQSYGYTF.

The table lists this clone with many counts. The CDR3 DNA is TGTGCCAGCAGCTCCCGGGACTACTACGAGCAGTACTTC. Protein product: CASSSRDYYEQYF. The chain uses TRBV7-2 and TRBJ2-7, with 7 positions matching TRBD2. The length of the CDR3 is 13 residues. Per the germline V gene, CDR1 is SGHTA and CDR2 is FQGNSA. V dropped 4 bases and J dropped 3; count of bases not matched to a gene: 3.

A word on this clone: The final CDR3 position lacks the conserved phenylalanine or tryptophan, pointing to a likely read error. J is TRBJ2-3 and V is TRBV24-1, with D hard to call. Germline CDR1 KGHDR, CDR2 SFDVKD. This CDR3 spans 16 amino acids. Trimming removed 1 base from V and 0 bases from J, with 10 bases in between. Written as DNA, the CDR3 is TGTGCCACCAGTGATTTTACTAATTGGAGCACAGATACGCAGTATCTT. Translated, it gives CATSDFTNWSTDTQYL.

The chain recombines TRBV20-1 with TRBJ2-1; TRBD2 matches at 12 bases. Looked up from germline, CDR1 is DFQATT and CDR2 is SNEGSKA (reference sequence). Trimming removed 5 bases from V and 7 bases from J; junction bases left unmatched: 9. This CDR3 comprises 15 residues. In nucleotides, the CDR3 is TGCAGTGCTCCTTCGACTAGCGGGAGTTTAAATGAGCAGTTCTTC. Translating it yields CSAPSTSGSLNEQFF.

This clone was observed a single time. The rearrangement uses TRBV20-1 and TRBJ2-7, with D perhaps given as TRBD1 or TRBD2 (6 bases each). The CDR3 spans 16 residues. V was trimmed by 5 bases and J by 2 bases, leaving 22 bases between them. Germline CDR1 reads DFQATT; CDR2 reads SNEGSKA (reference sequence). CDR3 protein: CSARGLGSGRTYEQYF. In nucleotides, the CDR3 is TGCAGTGCTCGGGGGCTAGGGTCGGGAAGGACCTACGAGCAGTACTTC.

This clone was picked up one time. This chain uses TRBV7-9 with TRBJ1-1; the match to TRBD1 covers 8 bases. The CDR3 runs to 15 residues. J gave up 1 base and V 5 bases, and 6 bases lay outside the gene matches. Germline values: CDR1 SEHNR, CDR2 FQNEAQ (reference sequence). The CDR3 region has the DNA TGTGCCAGCAGCCCTCCGACAGGGGCGAACACTGAAGCTTTCTTT. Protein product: CASSPPTGANTEAFF.